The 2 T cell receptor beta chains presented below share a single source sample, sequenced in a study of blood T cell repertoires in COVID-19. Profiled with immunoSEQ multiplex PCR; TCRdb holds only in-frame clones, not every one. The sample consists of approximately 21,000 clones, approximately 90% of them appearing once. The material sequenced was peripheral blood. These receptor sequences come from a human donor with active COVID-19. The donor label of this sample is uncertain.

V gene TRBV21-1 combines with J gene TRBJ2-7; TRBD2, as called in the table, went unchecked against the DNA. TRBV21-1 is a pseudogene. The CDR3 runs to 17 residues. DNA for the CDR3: TGTGCCAGCAGCAAAGCCGATTCTAGCGGGGGCTCCTACGAGCAGTACTTC. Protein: CASSKADSSGGSYEQYF.

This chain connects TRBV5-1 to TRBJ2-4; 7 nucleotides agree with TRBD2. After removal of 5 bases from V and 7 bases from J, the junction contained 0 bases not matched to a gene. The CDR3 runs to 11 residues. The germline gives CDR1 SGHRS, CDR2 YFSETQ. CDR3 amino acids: CASRRENIQYF. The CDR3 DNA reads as TGCGCCAGCAGGCGGGAGAACATTCAGTACTTC.